This TCR beta chain came from a study of cytomegalovirus exposure and HLA in healthy donors. PCR amplification relied on 60 Vbeta primers (plus 13 Jbeta primers). TCRdb's copy holds only in-frame clones and misses some; the assay was immunoSEQ multiplex PCR. The sample carries about 93,000 clones, around 77% recorded once. The CDR3 length is 21 residues. Per germline, CDR1 LNHNV and CDR2 YYDKDF (reference sequence). J gave up 1 base and V 2 bases, and 13 bases lay outside the gene matches. This chain uses TRBV15 with TRBJ2-3; 15 positions agree with TRBD2. Material for sequencing was PBMCs. This sequence originates from a man aged 25-45 years in good health and CMV-seronegative. CDR3 DNA: TGTGCCACCAGCAGATCCCACGTTCCGGGACTAGCGGGAGGAGGCACAGATACGCAGTATTTT. Amino acid sequence: CATSRSHVPGLAGGGTDTQYF.